This passage covers 5 T cell receptor beta chains from one sample sequenced in a study of blood T cell repertoires in COVID-19. Repertoires were generated with immunoSEQ multiplex PCR, while TCRdb's copy carries only in-frame clones and drops some. The sample holds approximately 220,000 clones, about 91% seen once. The specimen sequenced was PBMCs or T cells enriched from blood (not recorded which). Source of these receptors: a woman aged 25 to 39 with acute COVID-19.

The gene calls are TRBV15 and TRBJ2-7; D is possibly TRBD1 (6 bases). Deletions cut 0 bases from V and 2 bases from J, with 14 bases between. The CDR3 extends over 16 amino acids. CDR1 and CDR2 from the germline V gene are LNHNV and YYDKDF (reference sequence). The CDR3 region has the DNA TGTGCCACCAGCAGAGAATATCGGGACATCGCCTACGAGCAGTACTTC. It codes for CATSREYRDIAYEQYF.

J is TRBJ2-7 and V is TRBV15; D perhaps matches TRBD2 (6 bases). V dropped 1 base and J dropped 5 bases, with 6 bases sitting between them. The CDR3 runs to 12 residues. CDR1 LNHNV and CDR2 YYDKDF come from the germline V gene (reference sequence). The CDR3, as DNA: TGTGCCACCAGCAGAGGGAGGGACGAGCAGTACTTC. Translating it yields CATSRGRDEQYF.

The chain recombines TRBV11-3 with TRBJ2-3; 7 bases line up with TRBD1. Trimming at V came to 3 bases and at J to 4 bases, leaving 13 bases not matched to a gene. The germline V gene has CDR1 SGHNT and CDR2 YENEEA. CDR3 length equals 17 residues. CDR3 nucleotide sequence: TGTGCCAGCAGCTTCCCCTTAGGAAGGGGGCCCTCAGATACGCAGTATTTT. Protein: CASSFPLGRGPSDTQYF.

This clone has only a few counts. One end of the junction fails to match germline, which may point to a read error. V and J are TRBV29-1 and TRBJ2-5, with D possibly matching TRBD1 (7 bases). The CDR3 has 15 amino acids. In germline, CDR1 is SQVTM, CDR2 ANQGSEA. In DNA form, the CDR3 reads TGCAGCGTCGAAGGGACTCCAGGGGGTGTGGAGACCCAGTACTTC. The encoded protein is CSVEGTPGGVETQYF.

This clone was picked up one time. The V gene is TRBV12-5, the J gene TRBJ2-2, with 8 positions matching TRBD2. V shed 9 bases, J shed 4 bases, and the junction held 22 bases outside the gene matches. Germline V CDR1 and CDR2: LGHNT, FRNRAP. The CDR3 extends over 19 amino acids. CDR3 in amino acids: CARGRPPHGGGPGTGELFF. Written as DNA, the CDR3 is TGTGCTAGGGGCCGGCCCCCCCACGGGGGGGGGCCGGGCACCGGGGAGCTGTTTTTT.